The 8 T cell receptor beta chains given below trace back to one sample, sequenced in a study of siplizumab effects on memory and regulatory T cells. Only in-frame clones appear in the TCRdb table, and some are missing; sequencing was by immunoSEQ multiplex PCR. This sample has about 82,000 clones, with about nine tenths found just once. What was sequenced was Tregs sorted from blood. These receptors came from a human donor in good health.

There are a few counts of this clone. This chain connects TRBV18 to TRBJ2-7, with D maybe TRBD1 (5 bases). Germline CDR1 reads KGHSH; CDR2 reads LQKENI. Trimming left V 0 bases short and J 4 bases short, with 10 bases between. This CDR3 contains 14 residues. CDR3 region: CASSPPNRPYEQYF. In DNA, the CDR3 is TGTGCCAGCTCACCACCGAACAGGCCGTACGAGCAGTACTTC.

J is TRBJ2-7 and V is TRBV30; the D gene could be TRBD1 or TRBD2 (6 bases each). Germline V gene sequence: CDR1 GTSNPN, CDR2 SVGIG (reference sequence). Trimming cost V 3 bases and J 8 bases, with 20 bases left between them. This CDR3 region has 14 residues. The CDR3 bases are TGTGCCTGGAGAGTATCTACCACGGGGGCGCAGCAGTACTTC. Translating gives CAWRVSTTGAQQYF.

This sequence joins TRBV4-1 and TRBJ1-5; D remains ambiguous. V lost 1 base and J lost 2, with 12 bases in between. This CDR3 is built from 16 residues. CDR1 is MGHRA and CDR2 is YSYEKL in the germline V gene. The CDR3 DNA reads as TGCGCCAGCAGCCAAGTGTCGCTCCAGGGCAATCAGCCCCAGCATTTT. Its translation is CASSQVSLQGNQPQHF.

This clone was counted a single time. The genes are TRBV15 and TRBJ2-1; TRBD1 might be the D (7 bases). V lost 1 base, J lost 4 bases, and 14 bases lay in between. Looked up from germline, CDR1 is LNHNV and CDR2 is YYDKDF (reference sequence). The CDR3 has 16 amino acids. The CDR3 DNA reads as TGTGCCACCAGCAGAGGCGGGCAGGGGGGATACAATGAGCAGTTCTTC. This gives the protein CATSRGGQGGYNEQFF. Using reference TRBV15 and TRBJ2-1 for the parts outside the CDR3, the full variable domain is DAMVIQNPRYQVTQFGKPVTLSCSQTLNHNVMYWYQQKSSQAPKLLFHYYDKDFNNEADTPDNFQSRRPNTSFCFLDIRSPGLGDTAMYLCATSRGGQGGYNEQFFGPGTRLTVL.

The rearrangement uses TRBV7-3 and TRBJ1-1; D is uncertain. V lost 2 bases and J lost 9, with 13 bases in between. Per the germline V gene, CDR1 is SGHTA and CDR2 is FQGTGA. The CDR3 totals 13 residues. The CDR3 sequence is CASSLQVSLQAFF. Written as DNA, the CDR3 is TGTGCCAGCAGCTTACAGGTTAGCCTCCAAGCTTTCTTT.

V is TRBV5-4 and J is TRBJ1-3; possibly TRBD1 for D (5 bases). The V and J ends lost 2 bases and 4 bases respectively, with 13 bases between them. In germline, CDR1 is SGHNT, CDR2 YYREEE (reference sequence). There are 15 residues in the CDR3. CDR3 nucleotides: TGTGCCAGCAGCTTTGGAGCGAGGGACGGAAACACCATATATTTT. This translates into CASSFGARDGNTIYF.

The genes are TRBV4-2 and TRBJ2-1; 7 bases fit TRBD2. V was pared by 0 bases and J by 0 bases, with 11 bases of the junction left unmatched. In germline, CDR1 is LGHNA, CDR2 YNFKEQ. This CDR3 is 19 amino acids long. As DNA, the CDR3 is TGTGCCAGCAGCCAAGATCTTTTGCGGGGGTCGAGCTCCTACAATGAGCAGTTCTTC. This gives the protein CASSQDLLRGSSSYNEQFF.

V gene TRBV27 combines with J gene TRBJ2-7; D not certain. The CDR3 runs 13 residues. The V gene's germline CDR1 is MNHEY and CDR2 SMNVEV (reference sequence). The germline V and J ends were trimmed by 6 bases and 8 bases, with 17 bases remaining between them. The CDR3 loop reads CASSPGPAPKQYF. The CDR3 DNA follows: TGTGCCAGCAGCCCAGGACCCGCCCCCAAGCAGTACTTC.